These T cell receptor beta chains were read from a single sample in a study of OX40 agonist ivuxolimab in advanced cancers. Some clones are missing from TCRdb's copy, which holds only in-frame ones; the method was immunoSEQ multiplex PCR. Of about 93,000 clones detected, approximately 90% appear once; the ten largest clones hold roughly 0.53%. Specimen: CD4+ or CD8+ T cells sorted from blood, collected in a trial of the OX40 agonist ivuxolimab. All receptors derive from an adult with an advanced solid tumor such as melanoma, head and neck, liver or kidney cancer. CDR3s leave out the opening cysteine and the closing phenylalanine or tryptophan.

J: TRBJ1-2; V: TRBV4-1; CDR3: ASSQGADYGYT
J: TRBJ1-1; V: TRBV5-6; CDR3: ASSISRGARDTEAF
J: TRBJ1-1; V: TRBV27; CDR3: ASSKRARNTEAF
J: TRBJ2-1; V: TRBV6-6; CDR3: ASSLSRGAGEQF
J: TRBJ2-1; V: TRBV5-4; CDR3: ASSSPGQGAGEQF
J: TRBJ2-3; V: TRBV27; CDR3: ASSLLSTDTQY
J: TRBJ1-3; V: TRBV6-5; CDR3: ASSYGTGSGNTIY
J: TRBJ1-2; V: TRBV27; CDR3: ASSLNPGDDYGYT
J: TRBJ2-3; V: TRBV5-8; CDR3: ASVNPYTDTQY
J: TRBJ2-7; V: TRBV6-5; CDR3: ASRPWQSSYEQY
J: TRBJ2-5; V: TRBV29-1; CDR3: SVEFQETQY
J: TRBJ2-7; V: TRBV5-1; CDR3: ASSLGGGRGDEQY
J: TRBJ2-7; V: TRBV11-2; CDR3: ASTADSGYEQY
J: TRBJ1-1; V: TRBV7-6; CDR3: ASSLRGGTEAF
J: TRBJ1-5; V: TRBV6-6; CDR3: ASSFTGSNQPQH
J: TRBJ2-2; V: TRBV6-6; CDR3: ASSEGHSTGELF
J: TRBJ1-2; V: TRBV6-1; CDR3: ASSEPGGNYGYT
J: TRBJ2-7; V: TRBV6-4; CDR3: ASSKGYEQY